This TCR beta chain was obtained from a study of T cell responses to AZD1222 COVID-19 vaccine. Study-wide findings and caveats: Baseline serostatus was positive in only a handful of AZD1222 recipients. Spike-specific TCR breadth and depth were elevated following two AZD1222 doses. Clonal diversity may have been underestimated, and the donors were mostly white British, with more females than males.

Comment on this clone: What it recognizes is unknown.

Profiling relied on immunoSEQ multiplex PCR, and the TCRdb table lists in-frame clones only, not all of them. The sample carries 130,000 to 150,000 clones, around 90% recorded once. Germline V gives CDR1 SGHVS, CDR2 FNYEAQ. The CDR3 totals 18 residues. V dropped 2 bases and J dropped 4 bases, with 18 bases sitting between them. This sequence originates from an adult in good health. The starting material was peripheral blood, obtained on day 0 of AZD1222 vaccination. The genes are TRBV7-6 and TRBJ2-6, with D possibly matching TRBD1 (6 bases). CDR3 sequence: CASSLFSPSGDGANVLTF. The CDR3 coding sequence is TGTGCCAGCAGCTTATTCTCGCCATCAGGGGACGGGGCCAACGTCCTGACTTTC.